Listed below are T cell receptor beta chains from one sample, sequenced in a study of naive CD8 T cells in extremely preterm neonates. Generated by immunoSEQ multiplex PCR, the TCRdb table keeps only in-frame clones and is missing some. The top ten hold 0.75% to 0.95% of the sample, which has around 25,000 clones, roughly 88% seen once. The sequencing sample was made of naive CD8+ T cells from cord blood. The receptors here all came from a boy who was born preterm. CDR3s include the opening cysteine and the closing phenylalanine or tryptophan. Fields, in order: J gene, V gene, clone size, D gene, CDR3 protein, CDR3 DNA. The D gene is left open where the match is weak. Size tells how often a clone was seen (once, few, many) or the class of an expanded clone, and some rows leave it out.

J: TRBJ2-1
V: TRBV30
size: NA
D: NA
CDR3: CAWTSYNEQFF
DNA: TGTGCCTGGACTAGCTACAATGAGCAGTTCTTC

J: TRBJ2-7
V: TRBV14
size: NA
D: NA
CDR3: CASSQFWGYEQYF
DNA: TGTGCCAGCAGCCAATTTTGGGGTTACGAGCAGTACTTC

J: TRBJ2-7
V: TRBV5-6
size: NA
D: NA
CDR3: CASSLTGYEQYF
DNA: TGTGCCAGCAGCTTGACAGGCTACGAGCAGTACTTC

J: TRBJ1-1
V: TRBV10-2
size: NA
D: NA
CDR3: CASSESDTEAFF
DNA: TGCGCCAGCAGTGAGTCGGACACTGAAGCTTTCTTT

J: TRBJ2-1
V: TRBV7-3
size: NA
D: NA
CDR3: CASSLAHYNEQFF
DNA: TGTGCCAGCAGCTTAGCACACTACAATGAGCAGTTCTTC

J: TRBJ2-7
V: TRBV19
size: NA
D: NA
CDR3: CASSIAVTYEQYF
DNA: TGTGCCAGTAGTATTGCGGTAACCTACGAGCAGTACTTC

J: TRBJ1-5
V: TRBV21-1
size: NA
D: NA
CDR3: CASSKGQGNQPQHF
DNA: TGTGCCAGCAGCAAAGGACAGGGCAATCAGCCCCAGCATTTT

J: TRBJ1-1
V: TRBV6-6
size: once
D: NA
CDR3: CASSRVNTEAFF
DNA: TGTGCCAGCAGCCGGGTAAACACTGAAGCTTTCTTT

J: TRBJ1-1
V: TRBV27
size: NA
D: TRBD1
CDR3: CASSLSDRGTEAFF
DNA: TGTGCCAGCAGTTTATCGGACAGGGGGACTGAAGCTTTCTTT

J: TRBJ1-1
V: TRBV4-2
size: NA
D: NA
CDR3: CASSQASGMNTEAFF
DNA: TGTGCCAGCAGCCAAGCTTCGGGCATGAACACTGAAGCTTTCTTT

J: TRBJ2-3
V: TRBV14
size: NA
D: NA
CDR3: CASSQGDTQYF
DNA: TGTGCCAGCAGCCAAGGAGATACGCAGTATTTT

J: TRBJ1-5
V: TRBV19
size: NA
D: NA
CDR3: CASRVQGNQPQHF
DNA: TGTGCCAGTAGAGTACAGGGCAATCAGCCCCAGCATTTT

J: TRBJ2-1
V: TRBV27
size: NA
D: NA
CDR3: CASSLYNEQFF
DNA: TGTGCCAGCAGTTTATACAATGAGCAGTTCTTC

J: TRBJ2-7
V: TRBV5-1
size: NA
D: TRBD1
CDR3: CASRDRDEQYF
DNA: TGCGCCAGCAGGGACAGGGACGAGCAGTACTTC

J: TRBJ2-1
V: TRBV9
size: few
D: TRBD2
CDR3: CASSVLAGDNEQFF
DNA: TGTGCCAGCAGCGTACTAGCGGGGGACAATGAGCAGTTCTTC

J: TRBJ2-7
V: TRBV27
size: NA
D: NA
CDR3: CASSSGTYEQYF
DNA: TGTGCCAGCAGTTCAGGGACCTACGAGCAGTACTTC

J: TRBJ1-1
V: TRBV27
size: NA
D: NA
CDR3: CASTLWAGNTEAFF
DNA: TGTGCCAGCACCCTCTGGGCAGGGAACACTGAAGCTTTCTTT

J: TRBJ1-5
V: TRBV19
size: NA
D: TRBD1
CDR3: CASSIGYRGQPQHF
DNA: TGTGCCAGTAGTATAGGGTACAGGGGTCAGCCCCAGCATTTT

J: TRBJ2-3
V: TRBV9
size: NA
D: NA
CDR3: CASSPVRVPKSTDTQYF
DNA: TGTGCCAGCAGCCCGGTACGGGTCCCCAAGAGCACAGATACGCAGTATTTT

J: TRBJ2-6
V: TRBV4-2
size: NA
D: TRBD2
CDR3: CASSLLAGGSGANVLTF
DNA: TGTGCCAGCAGCCTCCTAGCGGGGGGCTCTGGGGCCAACGTCCTGACTTTC

J: TRBJ1-5
V: TRBV4-3
size: NA
D: NA
CDR3: CASSQDLDSNQPQHF
DNA: TGCGCCAGCAGCCAAGATCTGGACAGCAATCAGCCCCAGCATTTT

J: TRBJ2-7
V: TRBV10-3
size: NA
D: TRBD2
CDR3: CAISDRGLAGVRLPYEQYF
DNA: TGTGCCATCAGTGATCGGGGACTAGCGGGAGTGAGGCTTCCCTACGAGCAGTACTTC

J: TRBJ1-2
V: TRBV9
size: NA
D: NA
CDR3: CASSVADGYGYTF
DNA: TGTGCCAGCAGCGTAGCGGACGGCTATGGCTACACCTTC

J: TRBJ2-2
V: TRBV12-2
size: NA
D: NA
CDR3: CASRNGVCENTGELFF
DNA: TGTGCAAGTCGCAACGGGGTTTGCGAGAACACCGGGGAGCTGTTTTTT

J: TRBJ2-7
V: TRBV19
size: few
D: NA
CDR3: CASSPGSSYEQYF
DNA: TGTGCCAGTAGTCCCGGGAGCTCCTACGAGCAGTACTTC

J: TRBJ1-2
V: TRBV27
size: NA
D: NA
CDR3: CASSLSRFPNYGYTF
DNA: TGTGCCAGCAGTTTATCCAGGTTCCCAAACTATGGCTACACCTTC

J: TRBJ2-2
V: TRBV4-2
size: NA
D: TRBD2
CDR3: CASSHSGVAGELFF
DNA: TGTGCCAGCAGCCATAGCGGGGTCGCCGGGGAGCTGTTTTTT

J: TRBJ1-2
V: TRBV15
size: NA
D: TRBD1
CDR3: CATSRPDRDYGYTF
DNA: TGTGCCACCAGCAGACCGGACAGGGACTATGGCTACACCTTC

J: TRBJ2-1
V: TRBV27
size: NA
D: NA
CDR3: CASSDSSYNEQFF
DNA: TGTGCCAGCAGTGACAGCTCCTACAATGAGCAGTTCTTC

J: TRBJ2-6
V: TRBV18
size: NA
D: NA
CDR3: CASSPFSGANVLTF
DNA: TGTGCCAGCTCGCCGTTCTCTGGGGCCAACGTCCTGACTTTC

J: TRBJ2-7
V: TRBV12-5
size: NA
D: TRBD1
CDR3: CASGLAGTGAYEQYF
DNA: TGTGCTAGTGGTTTGGCCGGGACAGGGGCCTACGAGCAGTACTTC

J: TRBJ2-7
V: TRBV23-1
size: NA
D: TRBD1
CDR3: CARARGRSYEQYF
DNA: TGCGCCAGAGCGAGGGGGCGTTCCTACGAGCAGTACTTC

J: TRBJ1-2
V: TRBV21-1
size: NA
D: NA
CDR3: CASSKGTNYGYTF
DNA: TGTGCCAGCAGCAAAGGGACAAACTATGGCTACACCTTC

J: TRBJ1-2
V: TRBV7-2
size: once
D: TRBD1
CDR3: CASSLGQYGYTF
DNA: TGTGCCAGCAGCTTGGGACAGTATGGCTACACCTTC

J: TRBJ2-1
V: TRBV25-1
size: NA
D: NA
CDR3: CASTIYNEQFF
DNA: TGTGCCAGCACGATTTACAATGAGCAGTTCTTC

J: TRBJ1-1
V: TRBV21-1
size: NA
D: NA
CDR3: CASSKGGATEAFF
DNA: TGTGCCAGCAGCAAGGGGGGGGCCACTGAAGCTTTCTTT

J: TRBJ2-7
V: TRBV9
size: NA
D: NA
CDR3: CASSVAGSFYEQYF
DNA: TGTGCCAGCAGCGTAGCGGGTTCATTCTACGAGCAGTACTTC

J: TRBJ2-7
V: TRBV4-2
size: few
D: NA
CDR3: CASSQFRDTYEQYF
DNA: TGTGCCAGCAGCCAGTTCCGGGACACCTACGAGCAGTACTTC

J: TRBJ2-5
V: TRBV5-8
size: once
D: TRBD1
CDR3: CASSLGDRQETQYF
DNA: TGTGCCAGCAGCTTGGGGGACAGACAAGAGACCCAGTACTTC

J: TRBJ1-1
V: TRBV6-4
size: once
D: NA
CDR3: CASSDHRNTEAFF
DNA: TGTGCCAGCAGTGACCACAGGAACACTGAAGCTTTCTTT

J: TRBJ2-7
V: TRBV19
size: NA
D: TRBD1
CDR3: CASSMGQGYEQYF
DNA: TGTGCCAGTAGTATGGGACAGGGCTACGAGCAGTACTTC

J: TRBJ2-1
V: TRBV4-2
size: NA
D: TRBD2
CDR3: CASSQPGTSGGNEQFF
DNA: TGTGCCAGCAGCCAGCCCGGGACTAGCGGGGGAAATGAGCAGTTCTTC

J: TRBJ2-5
V: TRBV4-1
size: NA
D: TRBD2
CDR3: CASSQGLGETQYF
DNA: TGCGCCAGCAGCCAGGGACTAGGAGAGACCCAGTACTTC

J: TRBJ2-3
V: TRBV7-3
size: NA
D: TRBD2
CDR3: CASSVSGGAGDTQYF
DNA: TGTGCCAGCAGCGTTAGCGGGGGGGCAGGAGATACGCAGTATTTT

J: TRBJ2-1
V: TRBV9
size: NA
D: TRBD1
CDR3: CASSTGGNEQFF
DNA: TGTGCCAGCAGCACAGGGGGCAATGAGCAGTTCTTC

J: TRBJ2-3
V: TRBV19
size: NA
D: TRBD2
CDR3: CASSTGLAGGQDTQYF
DNA: TGTGCCAGTAGTACGGGACTAGCGGGGGGGCAAGATACGCAGTATTTT